The 6 T cell receptor beta chains given below trace back to one sample, sequenced in a study of siplizumab effects on memory and regulatory T cells. Clones were read by immunoSEQ multiplex PCR, and TCRdb kept only the in-frame ones, dropping some. The repertoire holds about 120,000 clones, with approximately 94% as singletons. Sequencing input: non-Treg CD4+ T cells sorted from blood. The receptor source for this set is a human donor in good health.

The table lists this clone with a count of one. The chain uses TRBV6-5 and TRBJ1-1, with no clear D. This CDR3 is built from 13 residues. Trimming took off 10 bases at V and 3 bases at J, with 15 bases between the two ends. Germline V lookup: CDR1 MNHEY, CDR2 SVGAGI. In nucleotides, the CDR3 is TGTGCCACAACCGGTACGGGTCACACTGAAGCTTTCTTT. Translated: CATTGTGHTEAFF.

The V gene is TRBV6-1, the J gene TRBJ2-3, with TRBD2 matching over 7 bases. Unmatched junction bases numbered 8, after V lost 2 bases and J lost 0 bases. The germline gives CDR1 MNHNS, CDR2 SASEGT. The CDR3 is 17 amino acids. CDR3 nucleotides: TGTGCCAGCAGTGAACCGAGGCTAGCGGCCAGCACAGATACGCAGTATTTT. Amino acids: CASSEPRLAASTDTQYF.

The chain is built from TRBV6-5 and TRBJ2-4; 7 nucleotides agree with TRBD1. CDR1 and CDR2 from the germline V gene are MNHEY and SVGAGI. The junction had 5 bases not matched to a gene; V was cut back by 7 bases and J by 5 bases. The CDR3 runs to 13 residues. DNA for the CDR3: TGTGCCAGCACCAGGACAGGACAAAACATTCAGTACTTC. It codes for CASTRTGQNIQYF.

The genes are TRBV25-1 and TRBJ2-3; possible D gene TRBD2, 6 bases. The CDR3 spans 16 residues. Between the trimmed V and J ends, which lost 1 base and 2 bases, there was a span of 13 bases. CDR1 and CDR2 from the germline V gene are MGHDK and SYGVNS. The CDR3 region is CASSESGTGDTDTQYF. CDR3 sequence (DNA): TGTGCCAGCAGTGAATCCGGGACGGGAGACACAGATACGCAGTATTTT.

The chain links TRBV6-1 to TRBJ1-5; D ambiguous. The germline V gene has CDR1 MNHNS and CDR2 SASEGT. The CDR3 is 15 residues long. Trimming took off 6 bases at V and 0 bases at J, with 12 bases between the two ends. The CDR3: CASRKLGSSNQPQHF. The CDR3 DNA follows: TGTGCCAGCAGAAAATTGGGCAGTAGCAATCAGCCCCAGCATTTT.

V is TRBV4-1 and J is TRBJ2-3, with TRBD2 matching over 14 bases. Germline V gives CDR1 MGHRA, CDR2 YSYEKL. The CDR3 is 17 residues long. J lost 6 bases, V lost 8 bases, and 13 bases had no gene match. The CDR3 DNA reads TGCGCCAGCCGAGGACTAGCGGGGGGTGGACAGGAGGATACGCAGTATTTT. It translates to CASRGLAGGGQEDTQYF.